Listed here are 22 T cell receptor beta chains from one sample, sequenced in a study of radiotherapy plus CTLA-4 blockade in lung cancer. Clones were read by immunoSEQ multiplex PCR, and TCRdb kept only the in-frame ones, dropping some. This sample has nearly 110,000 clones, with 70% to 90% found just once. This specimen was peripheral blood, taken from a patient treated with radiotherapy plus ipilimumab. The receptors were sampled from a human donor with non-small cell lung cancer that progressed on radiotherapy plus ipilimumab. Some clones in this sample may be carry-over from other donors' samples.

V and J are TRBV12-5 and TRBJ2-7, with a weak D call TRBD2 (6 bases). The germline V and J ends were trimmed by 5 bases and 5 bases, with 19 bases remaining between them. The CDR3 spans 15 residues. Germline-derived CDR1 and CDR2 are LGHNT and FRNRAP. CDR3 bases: TGTGCTAGTGGTCCCACCCGGGGCCGGGGGAACGAGCAGTACTTC. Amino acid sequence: CASGPTRGRGNEQYF.

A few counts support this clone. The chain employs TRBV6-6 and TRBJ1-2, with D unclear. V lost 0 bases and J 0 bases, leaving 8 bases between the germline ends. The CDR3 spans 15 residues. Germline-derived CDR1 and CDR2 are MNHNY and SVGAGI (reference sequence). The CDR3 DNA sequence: TGTGCCAGCAGTTACTCAGGAGTAACTAACTATGGCTACACCTTC. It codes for CASSYSGVTNYGYTF.

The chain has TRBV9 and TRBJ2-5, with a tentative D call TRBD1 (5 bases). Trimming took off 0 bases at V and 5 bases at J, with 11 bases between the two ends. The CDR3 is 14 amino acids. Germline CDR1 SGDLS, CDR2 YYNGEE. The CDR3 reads CASSVGGSPETQYF. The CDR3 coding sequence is TGTGCCAGCAGCGTAGGGGGCAGCCCGGAGACCCAGTACTTC.

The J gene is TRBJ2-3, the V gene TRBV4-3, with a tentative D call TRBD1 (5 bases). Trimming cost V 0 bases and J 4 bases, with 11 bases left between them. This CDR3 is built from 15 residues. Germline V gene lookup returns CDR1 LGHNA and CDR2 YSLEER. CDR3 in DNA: TGCGCCAGCAGCCAAGAGTGGGCAGGGCCAGATACGCAGTATTTT. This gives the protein CASSQEWAGPDTQYF.

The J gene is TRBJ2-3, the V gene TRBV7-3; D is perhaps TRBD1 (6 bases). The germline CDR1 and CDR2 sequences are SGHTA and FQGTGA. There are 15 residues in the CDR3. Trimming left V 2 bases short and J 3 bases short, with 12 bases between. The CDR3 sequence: CASSLSRGGTDTQYF. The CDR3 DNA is TGTGCCAGCAGCTTATCACGAGGGGGAACAGATACGCAGTATTTT.

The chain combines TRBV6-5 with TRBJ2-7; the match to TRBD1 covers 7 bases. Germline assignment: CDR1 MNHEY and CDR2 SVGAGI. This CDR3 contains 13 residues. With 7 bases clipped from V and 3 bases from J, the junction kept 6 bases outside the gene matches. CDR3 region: CASTRGQDYEQYF. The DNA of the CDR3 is TGTGCCAGCACTCGAGGACAGGACTACGAGCAGTACTTC.

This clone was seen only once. This CDR3 reads CASSPTQSSYNEQFF. The CDR3 region has the DNA TGTGCCAGCTCACCAACGCAGAGCTCCTACAATGAGCAGTTCTTC. This chain uses TRBV18 with TRBJ2-1, with D hard to call. CDR3 length: 15 amino acids. Trimming stripped 2 bases from V and 0 bases from J, with 8 bases between. The germline V gene encodes CDR1 KGHSH and CDR2 LQKENI.

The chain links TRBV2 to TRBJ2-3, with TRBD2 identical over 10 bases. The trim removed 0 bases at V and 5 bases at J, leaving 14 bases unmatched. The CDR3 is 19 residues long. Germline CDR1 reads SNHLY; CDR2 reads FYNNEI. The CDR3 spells CASSEALWASGGLGDTQYF. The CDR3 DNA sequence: TGTGCCAGCAGTGAAGCGCTTTGGGCTAGCGGGGGTCTGGGAGATACGCAGTATTTT.

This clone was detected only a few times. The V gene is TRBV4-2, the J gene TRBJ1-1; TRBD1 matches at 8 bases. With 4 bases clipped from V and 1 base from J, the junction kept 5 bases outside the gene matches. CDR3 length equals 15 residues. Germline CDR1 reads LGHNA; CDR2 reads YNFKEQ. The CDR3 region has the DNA TGTGCCAGCAGCCCCGGACAGGGAAGGAACACTGAAGCTTTCTTT. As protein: CASSPGQGRNTEAFF.

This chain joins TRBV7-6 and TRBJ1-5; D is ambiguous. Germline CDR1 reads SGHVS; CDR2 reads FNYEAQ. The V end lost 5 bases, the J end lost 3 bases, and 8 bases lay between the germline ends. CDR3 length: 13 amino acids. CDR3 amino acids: CASSVANNQPQHF. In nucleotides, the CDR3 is TGTGCCAGCAGCGTCGCAAACAATCAGCCCCAGCATTTT.

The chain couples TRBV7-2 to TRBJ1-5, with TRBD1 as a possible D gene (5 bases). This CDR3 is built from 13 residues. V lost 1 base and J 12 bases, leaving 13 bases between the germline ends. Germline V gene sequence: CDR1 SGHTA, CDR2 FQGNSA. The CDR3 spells CASSLDSGRRQHF. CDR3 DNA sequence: TGTGCCAGCAGCTTAGATTCGGGACGCCGCCAGCATTTT. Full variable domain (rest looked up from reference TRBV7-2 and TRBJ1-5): GAGVSQSPSNKVTEKGKDVELRCDPISGHTALYWYRQSLGQGLEFLIYFQGNSAPDKSGLPSDRFSAERTGGSVSTLTIQRTQQEDSAVYLCASSLDSGRRQHFGDGTRLSIL.

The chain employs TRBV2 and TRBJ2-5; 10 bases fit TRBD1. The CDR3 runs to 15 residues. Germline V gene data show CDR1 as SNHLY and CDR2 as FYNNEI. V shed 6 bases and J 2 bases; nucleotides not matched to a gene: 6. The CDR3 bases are TGTGCCAGCAGACCGTGGGGACAGGGGCAAGAGACCCAGTACTTC. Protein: CASRPWGQGQETQYF.

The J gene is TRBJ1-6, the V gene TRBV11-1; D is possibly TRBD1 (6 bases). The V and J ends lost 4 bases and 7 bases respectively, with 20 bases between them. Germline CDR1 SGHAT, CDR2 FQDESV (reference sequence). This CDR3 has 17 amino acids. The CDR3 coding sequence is TGTGCCAGCAGCTATCGTTGGGGGCCCACTGGGAATTCACCCCTCCACTTT. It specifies CASSYRWGPTGNSPLHF.

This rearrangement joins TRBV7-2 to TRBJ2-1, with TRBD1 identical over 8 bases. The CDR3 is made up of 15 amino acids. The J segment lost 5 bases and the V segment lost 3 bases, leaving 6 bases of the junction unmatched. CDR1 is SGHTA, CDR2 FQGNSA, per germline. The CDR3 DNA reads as TGTGCCAGCAGCTTTGGGACAGGACGTAACAATGAGCAGTTCTTC. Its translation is CASSFGTGRNNEQFF.

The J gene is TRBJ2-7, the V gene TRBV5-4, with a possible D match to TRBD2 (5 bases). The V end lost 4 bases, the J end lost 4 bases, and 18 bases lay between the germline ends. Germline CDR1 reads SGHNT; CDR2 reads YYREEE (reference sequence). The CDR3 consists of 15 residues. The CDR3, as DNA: TGTGCCAGCAGCGGTGGAGGTGGTCAGATGTACGAGCAGTACTTC. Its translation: CASSGGGGQMYEQYF.

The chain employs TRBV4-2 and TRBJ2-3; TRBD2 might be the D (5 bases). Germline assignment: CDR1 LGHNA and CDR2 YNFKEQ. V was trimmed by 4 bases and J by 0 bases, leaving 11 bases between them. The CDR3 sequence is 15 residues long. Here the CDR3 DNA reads TGTGCCAGCAGCCGAAAGGAGGATAGCACAGATACGCAGTATTTT. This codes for CASSRKEDSTDTQYF.

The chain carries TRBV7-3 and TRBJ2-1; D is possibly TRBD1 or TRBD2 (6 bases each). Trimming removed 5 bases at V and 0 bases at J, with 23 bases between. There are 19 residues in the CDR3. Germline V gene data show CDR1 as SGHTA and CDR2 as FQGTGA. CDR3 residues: CASSPEGGLEASSYNEQFF. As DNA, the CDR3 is TGTGCCAGCAGCCCGGAAGGGGGGTTAGAGGCAAGCTCCTACAATGAGCAGTTCTTC.

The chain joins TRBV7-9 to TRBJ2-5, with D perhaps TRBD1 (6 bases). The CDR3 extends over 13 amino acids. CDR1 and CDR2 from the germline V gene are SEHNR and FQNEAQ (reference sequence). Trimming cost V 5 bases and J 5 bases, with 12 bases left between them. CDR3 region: CASSATGSETQYF. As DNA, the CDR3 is TGTGCCAGCAGCGCGACAGGTAGCGAGACCCAGTACTTC.

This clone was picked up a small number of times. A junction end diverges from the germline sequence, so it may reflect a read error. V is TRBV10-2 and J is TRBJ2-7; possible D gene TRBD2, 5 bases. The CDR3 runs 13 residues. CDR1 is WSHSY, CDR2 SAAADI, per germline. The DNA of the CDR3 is TGCGCCAGCATTGAGGGAAGGGTGGGCGAGCAGTACTTC. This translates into CASIEGRVGEQYF.

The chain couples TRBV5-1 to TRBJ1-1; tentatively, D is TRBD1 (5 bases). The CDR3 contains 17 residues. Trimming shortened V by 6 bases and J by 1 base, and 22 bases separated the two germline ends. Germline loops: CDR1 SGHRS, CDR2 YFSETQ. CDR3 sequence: CASNKLPGTVGNTEAFF. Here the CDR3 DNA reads TGCGCCAGCAACAAACTTCCCGGGACGGTAGGGAACACTGAAGCTTTCTTT.

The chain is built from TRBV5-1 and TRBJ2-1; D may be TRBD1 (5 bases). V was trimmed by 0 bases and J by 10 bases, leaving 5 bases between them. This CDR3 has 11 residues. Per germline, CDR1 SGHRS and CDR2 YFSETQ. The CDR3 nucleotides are TGCGCCAGCAGCTTGGAGGGGGAGCAGTTCTTC. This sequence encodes CASSLEGEQFF.

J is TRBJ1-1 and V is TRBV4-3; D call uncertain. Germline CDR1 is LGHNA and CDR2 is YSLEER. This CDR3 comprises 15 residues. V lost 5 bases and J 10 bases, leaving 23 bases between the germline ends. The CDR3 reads CASSEFSRTNRGAFF. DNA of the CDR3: TGCGCCAGCAGCGAATTTTCCCGGACCAACCGCGGAGCTTTCTTT.